The 27 T cell receptor beta chains in this list originate from one sample, sequenced in a study of human versus mouse CDR3 diversity and MHC coevolution. Sequenced by immunoSEQ multiplex PCR; TCRdb stores in-frame clones only, minus some. Here the sample spans tens of thousands of clones, around 95% being singletons. Sequencing was carried out using naive CD4+ T cells from blood. Subset meaning: CD45RO-negative CD62L-positive naive CD4 T cells. Receptor source: a person aged 25 to 69 in good health.

This chain joins TRBV4-2 and TRBJ1-6; 9 bases match TRBD1. The length of the CDR3 is 16 residues. Germline CDR1 and CDR2: LGHNA and YNFKEQ. The J segment lost 6 bases and the V segment lost 0 bases, leaving 3 bases of the junction unmatched. The CDR3 region is CASSQEGTGFNSPLHF. DNA of the CDR3: TGTGCCAGCAGCCAAGAAGGGACAGGGTTTAATTCACCCCTCCACTTT.

A single count supports this clone. J is TRBJ1-1 and V is TRBV5-1; TRBD1 might be the D (6 bases). The length of the CDR3 is 15 residues. Germline CDR1 and CDR2: SGHRS and YFSETQ. The V gene lost 0 bases and the J gene lost 3 bases, with 12 bases spanning the gap. The CDR3 sequence: CASSLGGGIYTEAFF. The CDR3 nucleotides are TGCGCCAGCAGCTTGGGGGGGGGCATCTACACTGAAGCTTTCTTT.

This chain joins TRBV19 and TRBJ2-5, with TRBD1 identical over 7 bases. Germline trimming cut 6 bases from V and 1 base from J; bases unmatched to any gene: 5. The CDR3 runs 14 residues. CDR1 LNHDA and CDR2 SQIVND come from the germline V gene (reference sequence). In DNA, the CDR3 is TGTGCCAGTAGCTCGCACAGGGGCCAAGAGACCCAGTACTTC. It is translated as CASSSHRGQETQYF.

The chain combines TRBV7-6 with TRBJ2-7, with TRBD1 matching over 9 bases. V lost 5 bases to trimming and J lost 6 bases; unmatched junction nucleotides: 14. Germline V CDR1 and CDR2: SGHVS, FNYEAQ. The CDR3 has 16 residues. The CDR3 DNA reads TGTGCCAGCAGCGCCGGACTAGGGACAGGGCTCCCCGAGCAGTACTTC. Its protein is CASSAGLGTGLPEQYF.

This clone was seen just once. The chain has TRBV30 and TRBJ2-5; 11 nucleotides match TRBD2. Germline V gene sequence: CDR1 GTSNPN, CDR2 SVGIG (reference sequence). The CDR3 covers 15 residues. Germline trimming cut 4 bases from V and 5 bases from J; bases unmatched to any gene: 9. This chain's CDR3 is CAWNSGGASIETQYF. CDR3 bases: TGTGCCTGGAATAGCGGGGGGGCGAGTATCGAGACCCAGTACTTC.

The rearrangement uses TRBV6-5 and TRBJ2-3; 10 bases line up with TRBD2. CDR3 length: 14 residues. Germline V gene sequence: CDR1 MNHEY, CDR2 SVGAGI. After removal of 6 bases from V and 8 bases from J, the junction contained 8 bases not matched to a gene. In DNA, the CDR3 is TGTGCCAGCAGCCTAGCGGGGGCCCCCAGTACGCAGTATTTT. It encodes CASSLAGAPSTQYF.

The V call is TRBV7-2, the J call TRBJ2-3; 7 bases agree with TRBD1. CDR3 length equals 15 residues. The germline gives CDR1 SGHTA, CDR2 FQGNSA. With V trimmed by 5 bases and J by 3 bases, 8 bases remained unmatched. The CDR3 coding sequence is TGTGCCAGCAGCGCGCGACAGGGAAGGACAGATACGCAGTATTTT. It is translated as CASSARQGRTDTQYF.

The chain is built from TRBV25-1 and TRBJ1-4; possibly TRBD1 for D (6 bases). Trimming took 3 bases from V and 3 from J, leaving 8 bases between them. Per germline, CDR1 MGHDK and CDR2 SYGVNS. The CDR3 has 14 residues. The CDR3 here is CASSDRGSNEKLFF. The CDR3 DNA reads as TGTGCCAGCAGTGACAGGGGCTCTAATGAAAAACTGTTTTTT.

The CDR3 reads CASSVGPGANTGELFF. DNA for the CDR3: TGTGCCAGCAGCGTAGGACCGGGAGCGAACACCGGGGAGCTGTTTTTT. The chain couples TRBV9 to TRBJ2-2; D may be TRBD2 (6 bases). The germline V gene has CDR1 SGDLS and CDR2 YYNGEE. V was cut by 0 bases and J by 0 bases, with 9 bases left in between. CDR3 length: 16 amino acids.

This chain joins TRBV18 and TRBJ1-1, with 11 bases fitting TRBD1. The length of the CDR3 is 14 residues. V shed 5 bases and J 4 bases; nucleotides not matched to a gene: 3. Germline V gene sequence: CDR1 KGHSH, CDR2 LQKENI. The CDR3 DNA reads TGTGCCAGCTCAACCGGGACAGGGGGCACTGAAGCTTTCTTT. This encodes CASSTGTGGTEAFF.

The chain joins TRBV30 to TRBJ2-7, with a weak D call TRBD2 (5 bases). V lost 2 bases and J 2 bases, leaving 10 bases between the germline ends. Per the germline V gene, CDR1 is GTSNPN and CDR2 is SVGIG (reference sequence). CDR3 length: 13 amino acids. CDR3 amino acids: CAWSPTGTYEQYF. The CDR3 region has the DNA TGTGCCTGGAGTCCCACGGGAACCTACGAGCAGTACTTC. Filled out from reference TRBV30 and TRBJ2-7, the complete variable domain reads SQTIHQWPATLVQPVGSPLSLECTVEGTSNPNLYWYRQAAGRGLQLLFYSVGIGQISSEVPQNLSASRPQDRQFILSSKKLLLSDSGFYLCAWSPTGTYEQYFGPGTRLTVT.

The chain couples TRBV28 to TRBJ2-7; D is ambiguous. Germline loops: CDR1 MDHEN, CDR2 SYDVKM. Deletions cut 5 bases from V and 3 bases from J, with 11 bases between. This CDR3 is 13 amino acids long. This CDR3 reads CASSPTVLYEQYF. DNA of the CDR3: TGTGCCAGCAGTCCTACGGTGCTCTACGAGCAGTACTTC.

The CDR3 here is CASSLLGASGQNEQFF. The CDR3 nucleotides are TGTGCCAGCAGCTTATTAGGTGCTAGCGGGCAGAATGAGCAGTTCTTC. This chain uses TRBV7-6 with TRBJ2-1, with 8 bases fitting TRBD2. Losses at the gene ends were 2 bases for V and 7 bases for J; bases not matched to a gene: 10. The CDR3 runs to 16 residues. Germline V lookup: CDR1 SGHVS, CDR2 FNYEAQ.

The chain has TRBV5-1 and TRBJ1-1; 11 nucleotides align to TRBD1. V shed 2 bases and J 4 bases; nucleotides not matched to a gene: 4. The CDR3 is 15 residues long. Germline V lookup: CDR1 SGHRS, CDR2 YFSETQ. The CDR3 loop is CASSFSGTGGTEAFF. As DNA, the CDR3 is TGCGCCAGCAGCTTTTCCGGGACAGGGGGCACTGAAGCTTTCTTT.

The V gene is TRBV6-5, the J gene TRBJ2-7; D not resolved. This CDR3 is 11 amino acids long. The V gene lost 7 bases and the J gene lost 4 bases, with 8 bases spanning the gap. Germline loops: CDR1 MNHEY, CDR2 SVGAGI. DNA for the CDR3: TGTGCCAGCAAGAGCCTGTACGAGCAGTACTTC. As protein: CASKSLYEQYF.

V usage is TRBV27 and J usage is TRBJ2-1; TRBD1 might be the D (6 bases). With 4 bases removed from V and 4 bases from J, the gap between germline ends came to 14 bases. The germline V gene encodes CDR1 MNHEY and CDR2 SMNVEV (reference sequence). The CDR3 loop spans 15 amino acids. CDR3 nucleotides: TGTGCCAGCAGTTCCCCGGACAGAAGATACAATGAGCAGTTCTTC. Protein product: CASSSPDRRYNEQFF.

This chain uses TRBV6-6 with TRBJ1-1, with a possible D match to TRBD1 (6 bases). Germline V gene data show CDR1 as MNHNY and CDR2 as SVGAGI (reference sequence). The CDR3 is 15 residues long. Trimming pared 6 bases from V and 3 bases from J, leaving 17 bases between. CDR3 region: CASSQIVTGHTEAFF. CDR3 DNA sequence: TGTGCCAGCAGCCAAATCGTAACAGGGCACACTGAAGCTTTCTTT.

The chain recombines TRBV7-8 with TRBJ2-3; unclear D gene. CDR1 is SGHVS, CDR2 FQNEAQ, per germline. V dropped 1 base and J dropped 2 bases, with 7 bases sitting between them. This CDR3 is built from 14 residues. The CDR3 region has the DNA TGTGCCAGCAGCTTAGAAACATTCACAGATACGCAGTATTTT. Protein product: CASSLETFTDTQYF.

The chain joins TRBV2 to TRBJ2-7; D may be TRBD2 (6 bases). The V and J ends lost 1 base and 4 bases respectively, with 14 bases between them. The germline V gene has CDR1 SNHLY and CDR2 FYNNEI. The CDR3 has 15 residues. CDR3 residues: CASSEGLASEYEQYF. CDR3 bases: TGTGCCAGCAGTGAAGGGCTGGCTAGCGAGTACGAGCAGTACTTC.

This chain uses TRBV27 with TRBJ2-7; D call uncertain. The CDR3 spans 17 residues. Trimming left V 5 bases short and J 1 base short, with 21 bases between. The germline V gene encodes CDR1 MNHEY and CDR2 SMNVEV (reference sequence). The CDR3 DNA sequence: TGTGCCAGCAGTAAAACCTTCTATATGACGGGTTCCTACGAGCAGTACTTC. Translated, it gives CASSKTFYMTGSYEQYF.

The table lists this clone with a count of one. The V gene is TRBV27, the J gene TRBJ1-2; D call uncertain. Looked up from germline, CDR1 is MNHEY and CDR2 is SMNVEV (reference sequence). V gave up 6 bases and J gave up 2 bases, with 13 bases separating them. This CDR3 comprises 14 residues. CDR3 residues: CASRSGPINYGYTF. The CDR3 DNA reads TGTGCCAGCAGGTCAGGTCCCATAAACTATGGCTACACCTTC.

The chain uses TRBV9 and TRBJ2-7, with D possibly TRBD2 on 6 matching bases. The CDR3 contains 15 residues. V was trimmed by 1 base and J by 7 bases, leaving 18 bases between them. Per germline, CDR1 SGDLS and CDR2 YYNGEE. The DNA of the CDR3 is TGTGCCAGCAGCGTAAGTACAGCGGGCCGGGAGGAGCAGTACTTC. Encoded protein: CASSVSTAGREEQYF.

The chain joins TRBV6-5 to TRBJ1-5; 8 bases align to TRBD1. The CDR3 runs 14 residues. In germline, CDR1 is MNHEY, CDR2 SVGAGI. The ends lost 5 bases at V and 2 bases at J; junction bases unmatched: 2. CDR3 nucleotides: TGTGCCAGCAGTCCACAGGGGGGCAATCAGCCCCAGCATTTT. Protein product: CASSPQGGNQPQHF.

The chain uses TRBV9 and TRBJ1-4; unclear D gene. Germline V gives CDR1 SGDLS, CDR2 YYNGEE. CDR3 length: 16 amino acids. The germline V and J ends were trimmed by 0 bases and 6 bases, with 15 bases remaining between them. CDR3 nucleotides: TGTGCCAGCAGCGTAGGATCAGGCCGCTGGGATGAAAAACTGTTTTTT. Its translation is CASSVGSGRWDEKLFF.

The chain links TRBV2 to TRBJ1-6, with TRBD1 as a possible D gene (5 bases). V lost 4 bases to trimming and J lost 8 bases, with 12 bases between them. This CDR3 is 14 amino acids long. Looked up from germline, CDR1 is SNHLY and CDR2 is FYNNEI. The CDR3 region has the DNA TGTGCCAGCAGTGGGGGACTGGGTTATTCACCCCTCCACTTT. This gives the protein CASSGGLGYSPLHF.

The CDR3 here is CASRGGNQPQHF. CDR3 DNA sequence: TGTGCCAGCCGGGGGGGCAATCAGCCCCAGCATTTT. This chain connects TRBV6-1 to TRBJ1-5; D is possibly TRBD1 (5 bases). V was clipped by 8 bases and J by 2 bases, with 7 bases between them. CDR1 and CDR2 (germline): MNHNS, SASEGT. The CDR3 consists of 12 residues.

The rearrangement uses TRBV28 and TRBJ2-7; D may be TRBD2 (6 bases). Trimming shortened V by 5 bases and J by 3 bases, and 17 bases separated the two germline ends. CDR1 is MDHEN and CDR2 is SYDVKM in the germline V gene. This CDR3 spans 15 amino acids. The CDR3 coding sequence is TGTGCCAGCAGTCCCGGGAGTCCAATGCACTACGAGCAGTACTTC. This translates into CASSPGSPMHYEQYF.